A selection of T cell receptor beta chains follows, all from one sample in a study of siplizumab effects on memory and regulatory T cells. Some clones are missing from TCRdb's copy, which holds only in-frame ones; the method was immunoSEQ multiplex PCR. The data hold approximately 100,000 clones, with about nine tenths observed a single time. The sample was CD4+ T cells sorted from blood. These receptors were obtained from a human donor in good health. Some clones in this sample may be carry-over from other donors' samples. Each CDR3 is given with its conserved first and last residue. The order of the fields is clone size, J gene, D gene, V gene, CDR3 DNA, CDR3 protein. The D gene is left open where the match is weak. Some rows mark clone size as missing; the rest say once, few, many or name a class of expanded clone.

clone size: .
J gene: TRBJ2-7
D gene: .
V gene: TRBV6-1
CDR3 DNA: TGTGCCAGCAGTGAATCTCGGGGGCTAGGCTTCGAGCAGTACTTC
CDR3 protein: CASSESRGLGFEQYF

clone size: .
J gene: TRBJ2-3
D gene: .
V gene: TRBV19
CDR3 DNA: TGTGCCAGTAGTAACCGGGGCGGGGTAAGCACAGATACGCAGTATTTT
CDR3 protein: CASSNRGGVSTDTQYF

clone size: .
J gene: TRBJ2-3
D gene: .
V gene: TRBV19
CDR3 DNA: TGTGCCAGTAGTATTGGGCAGGGTCGCACAGATACGCAGTATTTT
CDR3 protein: CASSIGQGRTDTQYF

clone size: once
J gene: TRBJ1-2
D gene: TRBD1
V gene: TRBV30
CDR3 DNA: TGTGCCTGGAGTTGGACAGGGAGGAACTATGGCTACACCTTC
CDR3 protein: CAWSWTGRNYGYTF

clone size: .
J gene: TRBJ1-4
D gene: .
V gene: TRBV5-4
CDR3 DNA: TGTGCCAGCAGCCCTAAAACTAATGAAAAACTGTTTTTT
CDR3 protein: CASSPKTNEKLFF

clone size: .
J gene: TRBJ1-1
D gene: .
V gene: TRBV6-5
CDR3 DNA: TGTGCCAGCAGTTACGATATCAAGTATAAAGCTTTCTTT
CDR3 protein: CASSYDIKYKAFF

clone size: .
J gene: TRBJ2-5
D gene: TRBD2
V gene: TRBV28
CDR3 DNA: TGTGCCAGCAGTCACCGACTAGCGGGGCACATAGAGACCCAGTACTTC
CDR3 protein: CASSHRLAGHIETQYF

clone size: .
J gene: TRBJ1-1
D gene: .
V gene: TRBV13
CDR3 DNA: TGTGCCAGCAGCTTAGGCCGATTAACGAGCACTGAAGCTTTCTTT
CDR3 protein: CASSLGRLTSTEAFF

clone size: .
J gene: TRBJ1-2
D gene: .
V gene: TRBV28
CDR3 DNA: TGTGCCAGCAGCTCCCCGGTAGGCTACACCTTC
CDR3 protein: CASSSPVGYTF

clone size: .
J gene: TRBJ2-4
D gene: .
V gene: TRBV5-8
CDR3 DNA: TGTGCCAGCAGCTTGTGGGGCTACGAAAACATTCAGTACTTC
CDR3 protein: CASSLWGYENIQYF

clone size: .
J gene: TRBJ1-5
D gene: .
V gene: TRBV18
CDR3 DNA: TGTGCCAGCTCACGAGGACAGTCCGGCAATCAGCCCCAGCATTTT
CDR3 protein: CASSRGQSGNQPQHF

clone size: .
J gene: TRBJ1-5
D gene: .
V gene: TRBV19
CDR3 DNA: TGTGCCAGTAGTATATCCGGGGAGGACAATCAGCCCCAGCATTTT
CDR3 protein: CASSISGEDNQPQHF

clone size: .
J gene: TRBJ1-4
D gene: TRBD1
V gene: TRBV9
CDR3 DNA: TGTGCCAGCAGCGTAGGCACCCCTAACAGGGGGCGATTTGAAAAACTGTTTTTT
CDR3 protein: CASSVGTPNRGRFEKLFF

clone size: .
J gene: TRBJ2-1
D gene: .
V gene: TRBV11-2
CDR3 DNA: TGTGCCAGCAGCTTAGGTGCAGGCCAGTTCTTC
CDR3 protein: CASSLGAGQFF

clone size: .
J gene: TRBJ1-2
D gene: .
V gene: TRBV11-1
CDR3 DNA: TGTGCCAGCAGCGCCAGGGTTGGGAGCTATGGCTACACCTTC
CDR3 protein: CASSARVGSYGYTF

clone size: .
J gene: TRBJ2-6
D gene: .
V gene: TRBV19
CDR3 DNA: TGTGCCAGTAGTACGGGACGCATCTCTGGGGCCAACGTCCTGACTTTC
CDR3 protein: CASSTGRISGANVLTF

clone size: .
J gene: TRBJ1-1
D gene: .
V gene: TRBV19
CDR3 DNA: TGTGCCAGTTCTTTACAGACGAACACTGAAGCTTTCTTT
CDR3 protein: CASSLQTNTEAFF